This TCR beta chain was recovered during a study of T cells expressing NK-cell markers. Study at large: Obtained from sorted CD3+CD56+NKG2C+, CD3+CD56+NKG2C- and CD3+CD56-NKG2C+ T cells were the TCR beta repertoires. Among the eight sequenced donors, seven tested HCMV-seropositive and one tested seronegative.

Whole-study findings and limits: Four of the donors also had these clonotypes leading their CD3+CD56-NKG2C+ fraction.

On this clonotype: Its antigen is not identified.

This CDR3 has 15 amino acids. Looked up from germline, CDR1 is SGDLS and CDR2 is YYNGEE. With UMIs, 5'RACE template switching was used to make TCR beta cDNA. TCRdb reprocessed the 5' RACE reads, with one entry per CDR3 protein and no DNA. The sample data list some 110,000 distinct CDR3 sequences. The receptor comes from a woman between 18 and 69 years old in good health. The sequenced material came from blood T cells: a sorted CD56 or NKG2C T cell subset, CD4+ or CD8+ T cells, or bulk PBMC T cells (not recorded which). This sequence joins TRBV9 and TRBJ2-1; the D gene TCRdb calls, TRBD2, cannot be checked with no DNA. The CDR3 is CASSAGTYDINEQFF.